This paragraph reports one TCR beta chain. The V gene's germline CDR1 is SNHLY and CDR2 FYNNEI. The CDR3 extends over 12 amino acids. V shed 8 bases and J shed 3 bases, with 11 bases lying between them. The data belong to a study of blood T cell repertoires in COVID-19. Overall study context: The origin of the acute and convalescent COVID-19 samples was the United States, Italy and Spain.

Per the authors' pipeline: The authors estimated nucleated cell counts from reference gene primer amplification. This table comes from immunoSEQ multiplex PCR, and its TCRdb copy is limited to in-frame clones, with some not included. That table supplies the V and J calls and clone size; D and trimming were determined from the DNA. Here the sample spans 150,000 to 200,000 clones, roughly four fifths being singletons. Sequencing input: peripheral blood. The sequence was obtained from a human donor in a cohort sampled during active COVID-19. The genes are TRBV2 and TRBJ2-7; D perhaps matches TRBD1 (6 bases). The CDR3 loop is CASLDRNYEQYF. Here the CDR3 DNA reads TGTGCCAGCTTGGACAGAAACTACGAGCAGTACTTC.